This T cell receptor (beta chain) was recovered during a study of OX40 agonist ivuxolimab in advanced cancers. General observations from the study: Nonresponders included some who also had low normalized T-cell clonal expansion.

With respect to this clone: Its antigen is unidentified.

The CDR3 covers 13 residues. Germline-derived CDR1 and CDR2 are SGHKS and YYEKEE (reference sequence). The ends were cut back, 2 bases at V and 1 base at J, with 6 bases in the middle. TCRdb keeps only in-frame clones here, not all; method: immunoSEQ multiplex PCR. The sample records roughly 60,000 clones, about 89% being singletons. The sequence came from an adult with an advanced solid tumor such as melanoma, head and neck, liver or kidney cancer. The sequenced sample was CD4+ or CD8+ T cells sorted from blood, obtained in a trial of the OX40 agonist ivuxolimab. The genes are TRBV5-5 and TRBJ1-1; no firm D call. The CDR3 is CASSFSTNTEAFF. The CDR3 nucleotides are TGTGCCAGCAGCTTCTCAACGAACACTGAAGCTTTCTTT.